This T cell receptor beta chain was sequenced in a study of human T cells and chemical hapten exposure. Broader study findings: TCRs exceeding a frequency of 1 in 1000 stayed unchanged under DPC sensitization. Every donor had alopecia, and their immune response may therefore differ from healthy people's. Expanded TCRs produced significantly more large CDR3 similarity clusters than controls did.

MiXCR was run by TCRdb on the RACE reads, yielding one entry per CDR3 protein. This table holds 50,000 to 75,000 distinct CDR3 sequences, approximately 10% found once. Stated time point: patch test 3, about 24 weeks after DPC sensitization. Treatment indicated: therapeutic diphenylcyclopropenone sensitization with weekly scalp DPC. This CDR3 is built from 14 residues. Trimming cost V 6 bases and J 2 bases; bases outside gene matches: 6. The table lists this clonotype with a few counts. Its specificity is not known. The starting material was whole blood, obtained in connection with sensitization to the hapten diphenylcyclopropenone (DPC). V is TRBV12-3 or TRBV12-4 and J is TRBJ1-2; 7 positions match TRBD1. This TCR derives from a woman in her 30s with alopecia areata. Some clones in this sample may be carry-over from other donors' samples. The CDR3 DNA follows: TGTGCCAGCAGCCTAGGGACAGCCAACTATGGCTACACCTTC. It translates to CASSLGTANYGYTF.